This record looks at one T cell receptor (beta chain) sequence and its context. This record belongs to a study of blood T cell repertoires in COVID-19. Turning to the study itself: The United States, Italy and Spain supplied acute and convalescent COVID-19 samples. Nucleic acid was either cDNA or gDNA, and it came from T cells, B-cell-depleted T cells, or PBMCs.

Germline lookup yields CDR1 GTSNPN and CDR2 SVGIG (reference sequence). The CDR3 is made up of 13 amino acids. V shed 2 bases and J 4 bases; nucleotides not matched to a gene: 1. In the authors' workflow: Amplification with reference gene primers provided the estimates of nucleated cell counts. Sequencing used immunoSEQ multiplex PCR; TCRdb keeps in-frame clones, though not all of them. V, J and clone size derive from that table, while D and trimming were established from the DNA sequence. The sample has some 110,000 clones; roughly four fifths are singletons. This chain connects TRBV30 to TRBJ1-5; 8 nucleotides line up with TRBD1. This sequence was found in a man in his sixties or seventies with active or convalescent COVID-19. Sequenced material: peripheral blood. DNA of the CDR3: TGTGCCTGGAGTAGACAGGGGAATCAGCCCCAGCATTTT. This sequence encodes CAWSRQGNQPQHF.